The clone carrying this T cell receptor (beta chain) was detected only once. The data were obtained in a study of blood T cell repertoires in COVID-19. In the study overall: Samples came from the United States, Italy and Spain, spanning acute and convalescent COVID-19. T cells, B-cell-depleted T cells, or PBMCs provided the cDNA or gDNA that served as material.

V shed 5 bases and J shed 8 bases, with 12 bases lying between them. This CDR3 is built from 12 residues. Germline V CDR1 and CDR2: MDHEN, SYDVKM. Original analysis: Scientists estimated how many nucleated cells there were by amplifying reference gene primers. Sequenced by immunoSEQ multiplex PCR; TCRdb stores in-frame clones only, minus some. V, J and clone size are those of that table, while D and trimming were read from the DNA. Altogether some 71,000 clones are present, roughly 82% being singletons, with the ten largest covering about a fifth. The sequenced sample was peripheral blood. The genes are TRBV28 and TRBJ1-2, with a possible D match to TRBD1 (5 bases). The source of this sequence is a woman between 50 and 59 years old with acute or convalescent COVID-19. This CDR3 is CASSGAGIGYTF. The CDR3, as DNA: TGTGCCAGCAGTGGGGCAGGGATAGGCTACACCTTC.